A selection of T cell receptor beta chains follows, all from one sample in a study of blood T cell repertoires in COVID-19. Sequenced by immunoSEQ multiplex PCR; TCRdb stores in-frame clones only, minus some. This sample has approximately 250,000 clones, with 80% to 90% found just once. The sample taken for sequencing was PBMCs or T cells enriched from blood (not recorded which). These receptors originate from a woman aged 25 to 45 with acute COVID-19. The CDR3 runs from the conserved cysteine through the conserved F or W. The D gene is left open where the match is weak. Size tells how often a clone was seen (once, few, many) or the class of an expanded clone, and some rows leave it out.

cdr3_aa: CASSPGQGTGNTEAFF
cdr3_nt: TGCGCCAGCAGCCCTGGACAGGGGACGGGGAACACTGAAGCTTTCTTT
d_call: TRBD1
j_call: TRBJ1-1
v_call: TRBV5-1
clone_size: few

cdr3_aa: CASSLFGTVNSPLHF
cdr3_nt: TGCGCCAGCAGCTTGTTCGGGACAGTTAATTCACCCCTCCACTTT
d_call: TRBD1
j_call: TRBJ1-6
v_call: TRBV5-1
clone_size: -

cdr3_aa: CASSNEGLHSPLHF
cdr3_nt: TGTGCCAGTAGTAACGAGGGTTTACATTCACCCCTCCACTTT
d_call: -
j_call: TRBJ1-6
v_call: TRBV19
clone_size: -

cdr3_aa: CASSPAGGGYNSGNTIYF
cdr3_nt: TGTGCCAGCAGTCCCGCCGGAGGGGGCTATAACTCTGGAAACACCATATATTTT
d_call: TRBD1
j_call: TRBJ1-3
v_call: TRBV28
clone_size: -

cdr3_aa: CASRDRTFEAFF
cdr3_nt: TGTGCCAGCCGGGACAGAACATTTGAAGCTTTCTTT
d_call: TRBD1
j_call: TRBJ1-1
v_call: TRBV6-4
clone_size: -

cdr3_aa: CASSLGDRGHNEQFF
cdr3_nt: TGTGCCAGCAGCTTGGGGGACAGGGGGCACAATGAGCAGTTCTTC
d_call: TRBD1
j_call: TRBJ2-1
v_call: TRBV5-4
clone_size: -

cdr3_aa: CASTFTSGEAFF
cdr3_nt: TGTGCCAGCACCTTCACGTCGGGTGAAGCTTTCTTT
d_call: -
j_call: TRBJ1-1
v_call: TRBV28
clone_size: -

cdr3_aa: CASSLVGTGPSYEQYF
cdr3_nt: TGTGCCAGCAGCTTGGTGGGGACAGGGCCATCCTACGAGCAGTACTTC
d_call: TRBD1
j_call: TRBJ2-7
v_call: TRBV5-7
clone_size: -

cdr3_aa: CASTQGGLYNEQFF
cdr3_nt: TGTGCCAGCACCCAGGGGGGACTCTACAATGAGCAGTTCTTC
d_call: -
j_call: TRBJ2-1
v_call: TRBV6-5
clone_size: -

cdr3_aa: CASSLDDNYGYTF
cdr3_nt: TGTGCCAGCAGCCTAGACGATAACTATGGCTACACCTTC
d_call: -
j_call: TRBJ1-2
v_call: TRBV6-5
clone_size: -

cdr3_aa: CASSLGPMEQFF
cdr3_nt: TGTGCCAGCAGCTTGGGCCCCATGGAGCAGTTCTTC
d_call: -
j_call: TRBJ2-1
v_call: TRBV3-1/TRBV3-2
clone_size: -

cdr3_aa: CASSPRTGAGTDTQYF
cdr3_nt: TGTGCCAGCAGCCCTCGGACAGGGGCCGGCACAGATACGCAGTATTTT
d_call: TRBD1
j_call: TRBJ2-3
v_call: TRBV3-1/TRBV3-2
clone_size: once

cdr3_aa: CASRPQRPGTRRPDTQYF
cdr3_nt: TGTGCCAGCAGGCCCCAAAGGCCGGGGACTAGGCGGCCTGATACGCAGTATTTT
d_call: TRBD2
j_call: TRBJ2-3
v_call: TRBV25-1
clone_size: once

cdr3_aa: CASSPQLQETQYF
cdr3_nt: TGTGCCAGCTCACCACAATTACAAGAGACCCAGTACTTC
d_call: -
j_call: TRBJ2-5
v_call: TRBV18
clone_size: -

cdr3_aa: CASSVNIGLEEFF
cdr3_nt: TGTGCCAGCAGTGTGAATATCGGGCTGGAGGAGTTCTTC
d_call: -
j_call: TRBJ2-1
v_call: TRBV2
clone_size: -

cdr3_aa: CASRLGTDFYEQYF
cdr3_nt: TGTGCCAGCAGGCTAGGGACAGACTTCTACGAGCAGTACTTC
d_call: TRBD1
j_call: TRBJ2-7
v_call: TRBV27
clone_size: -

cdr3_aa: CASHANADNEQFF
cdr3_nt: TGTGCCAGCCATGCTAACGCCGACAATGAGCAGTTCTTC
d_call: -
j_call: TRBJ2-1
v_call: TRBV6-5
clone_size: -

cdr3_aa: CASSLMLDRAGSEQYF
cdr3_nt: TGTGCCAGCAGCCTGATGCTGGACAGGGCAGGATCCGAGCAGTACTTC
d_call: TRBD1
j_call: TRBJ2-7
v_call: TRBV11-2
clone_size: once

cdr3_aa: CASRLERNTGELFF
cdr3_nt: TGTGCCAGCAGACTCGAGCGGAACACCGGGGAGCTGTTTTTT
d_call: -
j_call: TRBJ2-2
v_call: TRBV14
clone_size: -

cdr3_aa: CASSLDGRTGDFYGYTF
cdr3_nt: TGTGCCAGCAGCTTAGATGGCCGGACAGGTGATTTCTATGGCTACACCTTC
d_call: TRBD1
j_call: TRBJ1-2
v_call: TRBV11-2
clone_size: -

cdr3_aa: CARTRQGSPLHF
cdr3_nt: TGTGCCAGAACCCGACAGGGGTCACCCCTCCACTTT
d_call: TRBD1
j_call: TRBJ1-6
v_call: TRBV28
clone_size: -

cdr3_aa: CASSASGEYYYGYTF
cdr3_nt: TGCGCCAGCTCCGCCTCCGGGGAGTACTACTATGGCTACACCTTC
d_call: -
j_call: TRBJ1-2
v_call: TRBV5-1
clone_size: -

cdr3_aa: CASSVTLQGWGTDTQYF
cdr3_nt: TGTGCCAGCAGCGTGACGTTACAGGGTTGGGGCACAGATACGCAGTATTTT
d_call: -
j_call: TRBJ2-3
v_call: TRBV9
clone_size: -

cdr3_aa: CATLGLAGGDTQYF
cdr3_nt: TGTGCCACCCTGGGACTAGCGGGAGGAGATACGCAGTATTTT
d_call: TRBD2
j_call: TRBJ2-3
v_call: TRBV19
clone_size: -

cdr3_aa: CASSLPPGGYTF
cdr3_nt: TGTGCCAGCAGTCTCCCCCCGGGTGGCTACACCTTC
d_call: -
j_call: TRBJ1-2
v_call: TRBV6-2/TRBV6-3
clone_size: -

cdr3_aa: CASSVGRESSYEQYF
cdr3_nt: TGTGCCAGCAGCGTAGGGAGGGAGAGCTCCTACGAGCAGTACTTC
d_call: -
j_call: TRBJ2-7
v_call: TRBV9
clone_size: -

cdr3_aa: CASRATGREQYF
cdr3_nt: TGCGCCAGCAGGGCTACAGGGCGTGAGCAGTACTTC
d_call: -
j_call: TRBJ2-7
v_call: TRBV5-1
clone_size: -

cdr3_aa: CASSMDRVETQYF
cdr3_nt: TGTGCCAGTAGTATGGACAGGGTAGAGACCCAGTACTTC
d_call: TRBD1
j_call: TRBJ2-5
v_call: TRBV19
clone_size: -

cdr3_aa: CASSQAAVAAAQETQYF
cdr3_nt: TGTGCCAGCAGCCAAGCCGCGGTAGCGGCCGCTCAAGAGACCCAGTACTTC
d_call: -
j_call: TRBJ2-5
v_call: TRBV4-2
clone_size: once

cdr3_aa: CASSPSPGPVYEQYF
cdr3_nt: TGTGCCAGCAGCCCCAGCCCAGGTCCCGTCTACGAGCAGTACTTC
d_call: -
j_call: TRBJ2-7
v_call: TRBV7-3
clone_size: -

cdr3_aa: CSVDLAAGGEQFF
cdr3_nt: TGCAGCGTTGATCTTGCAGCGGGAGGTGAGCAGTTCTTC
d_call: TRBD2
j_call: TRBJ2-1
v_call: TRBV29-1
clone_size: -

cdr3_aa: CASSFSPNEQFF
cdr3_nt: TGTGCCAGCAGCTTTAGCCCCAATGAGCAGTTCTTC
d_call: -
j_call: TRBJ2-1
v_call: TRBV7-2
clone_size: -

cdr3_aa: CSGDTGAEQYF
cdr3_nt: TGCAGTGGAGATACGGGAGCCGAGCAGTACTTC
d_call: -
j_call: TRBJ2-7
v_call: TRBV20-1
clone_size: -

cdr3_aa: CASSPPGQGDFEQYF
cdr3_nt: TGTGCCAGCTCACCACCGGGACAGGGGGACTTCGAGCAGTACTTC
d_call: TRBD1
j_call: TRBJ2-7
v_call: TRBV18
clone_size: -

cdr3_aa: CASSLAGRSPLHF
cdr3_nt: TGTGCCAGCAGTTTGGCGGGCCGGTCACCCCTCCACTTT
d_call: -
j_call: TRBJ1-6
v_call: TRBV28
clone_size: -

cdr3_aa: CASSITQGAANEKLFF
cdr3_nt: TGCGCCAGCAGTATCACCCAAGGTGCGGCTAATGAAAAACTGTTTTTT
d_call: -
j_call: TRBJ1-4
v_call: TRBV4-1
clone_size: -

cdr3_aa: CASSGQGVDYGYTF
cdr3_nt: TGCGCCAGCAGCGGACAGGGTGTTGACTATGGCTACACCTTC
d_call: TRBD1
j_call: TRBJ1-2
v_call: TRBV5-1
clone_size: -

cdr3_aa: CASSWAGSNQPQHF
cdr3_nt: TGTGCCAGCAGCTGGGCAGGGAGCAATCAGCCCCAGCATTTT
d_call: -
j_call: TRBJ1-5
v_call: TRBV5-6
clone_size: once

cdr3_aa: CASSFRDQGNEQFF
cdr3_nt: TGTGCCAGCAGCTTCCGGGACCAGGGGAACGAGCAGTTCTTC
d_call: -
j_call: TRBJ2-1
v_call: TRBV7-9
clone_size: -

cdr3_aa: CASSETSGRAYEQYF
cdr3_nt: TGTGCCAGCAGTGAGACTAGCGGGAGGGCCTACGAGCAGTACTTC
d_call: TRBD2
j_call: TRBJ2-7
v_call: TRBV28
clone_size: once

cdr3_aa: CASSVGGGSITGELFF
cdr3_nt: TGTGCCAGCAGCGTAGGCGGCGGGAGTATCACCGGGGAGCTGTTTTTT
d_call: TRBD2
j_call: TRBJ2-2
v_call: TRBV9
clone_size: -

cdr3_aa: CASSPGGLAGGSYEQYF
cdr3_nt: TGTGCCAGCAGTCCCGGCGGTCTAGCGGGTGGCTCCTACGAGCAGTACTTC
d_call: TRBD2
j_call: TRBJ2-7
v_call: TRBV28
clone_size: -

cdr3_aa: CASSHTTGSIRNEQFF
cdr3_nt: TGCGCCAGCAGCCATACGACAGGGTCGATCCGAAATGAGCAGTTCTTC
d_call: TRBD1
j_call: TRBJ2-1
v_call: TRBV4-1
clone_size: -

cdr3_aa: CASSLKAGAEFF
cdr3_nt: TGTGCCAGCAGTTTAAAGGCGGGGGCCGAGTTCTTC
d_call: -
j_call: TRBJ2-1
v_call: TRBV27
clone_size: -

cdr3_aa: CASSSDGTGLFSEQYF
cdr3_nt: TGTGCCAGCAGTTCTGACGGGACAGGTTTGTTCTCCGAGCAGTACTTC
d_call: TRBD1
j_call: TRBJ2-7
v_call: TRBV6-5
clone_size: -

cdr3_aa: CAISESTSDSAYEQYF
cdr3_nt: TGTGCCATCAGTGAGTCGACCAGCGACTCCGCCTACGAGCAGTACTTC
d_call: -
j_call: TRBJ2-7
v_call: TRBV10-3
clone_size: -

cdr3_aa: CASSVDLAGSYNEQFF
cdr3_nt: TGTGCCAGCAGCGTAGACCTAGCGGGATCTTACAATGAGCAGTTCTTC
d_call: TRBD2
j_call: TRBJ2-1
v_call: TRBV9
clone_size: -

cdr3_aa: CASSQDTSGSVNEQFF
cdr3_nt: TGTGCCAGCAGCCAAGATACTAGCGGGAGCGTCAATGAGCAGTTCTTC
d_call: TRBD2
j_call: TRBJ2-1
v_call: TRBV4-2
clone_size: -